These T cell receptor beta chains were read from a single sample in a study of cytomegalovirus exposure and HLA in healthy donors. Only in-frame clones appear in the TCRdb table, and some are missing; sequencing was by immunoSEQ multiplex PCR. Seen here are 170,000 or so clones, 75% to 90% observed once, and the top ten hold 15% to 20%. Sequenced sample: PBMCs. These receptors were taken from a man aged 18 to 30 in good health and CMV-seropositive. CDR3s include the opening cysteine and the closing phenylalanine or tryptophan. Fields, in order: V gene, D gene, J gene, clone size, CDR3 protein, CDR3 DNA. A D gene is named only where the DNA matches it firmly. Clone size appears in some rows only: once, few, many, or a class for an expanded clone.

TRBV4-2	TRBD2	TRBJ2-6	once	CASSQKRGGLADSGANVLTF	TGTGCCAGCAGCCAAAAAAGGGGGGGACTAGCGGACTCTGGGGCCAACGTCCTGACTTTC
TRBV19	.	TRBJ2-2	.	CASSRGDTGELFF	TGTGCCAGTAGTAGGGGGGACACCGGGGAGCTGTTTTTT
TRBV4-1	TRBD1	TRBJ1-1	.	CASSQESGGNTEAFF	TGCGCCAGCAGCCAAGAGTCAGGGGGAAACACTGAAGCTTTCTTT
TRBV10-2	TRBD1	TRBJ1-6	.	CASSEPLGQNSPLHF	TGCGCCAGCAGTGAGCCCCTGGGACAGAATTCACCCCTCCACTTT
TRBV7-3	.	TRBJ2-1	.	CASSPAGNEQFF	TGTGCCAGCAGCCCGGCGGGGAATGAGCAGTTCTTC
TRBV6-4	.	TRBJ1-5	.	CATTGENNQPQHF	TGTGCCACCACTGGGGAGAACAATCAGCCCCAGCATTTT
TRBV7-9	.	TRBJ2-4	.	CASSSPEYWAKNIQYF	TGTGCCAGCAGCTCGCCCGAGTATTGGGCCAAAAACATTCAGTACTTC
TRBV4-1	.	TRBJ2-7	.	CASSHTPAFQGPTSYEQYF	TGCGCCAGCAGCCACACCCCCGCCTTCCAGGGGCCGACCTCCTACGAGCAGTACTTC
TRBV30	.	TRBJ2-5	.	CAWSVGTRLVETQYF	TGTGCCTGGAGTGTAGGGACACGCCTAGTGGAGACCCAGTACTTC
TRBV28	.	TRBJ1-1	few	CASSLSSGTEAFF	TGTGCCAGCAGTTTAAGCTCGGGCACTGAAGCTTTCTTT
TRBV4-1	TRBD1	TRBJ1-1	.	CASSQEGGAVNTEAFF	TGCGCCAGCAGCCAGGAAGGGGGCGCGGTGAACACTGAAGCTTTCTTT
TRBV6-1	.	TRBJ1-5	once	CASSEEFLDQPQHF	TGTGCCAGCAGTGAAGAGTTTTTAGATCAGCCCCAGCATTTT
TRBV30	.	TRBJ2-7	.	CAWSGGSYEQYF	TGTGCCTGGAGTGGGGGCAGCTACGAGCAGTACTTC
TRBV2	TRBD2	TRBJ2-1	.	CASSASGTRDEQFF	TGTGCCAGCAGCGCGAGCGGGACCCGTGATGAGCAGTTCTTC
TRBV7-3	TRBD2	TRBJ2-1	.	CASSLASGNEQFF	TGTGCCAGCAGCTTGGCTAGCGGCAATGAGCAGTTCTTC
TRBV2	TRBD1	TRBJ2-5	once	CASSGQEVTQYF	TGTGCCAGCAGCGGACAGGAGGTGACCCAGTACTTC
TRBV27	.	TRBJ2-7	.	CASSHRDILYEQYF	TGTGCCAGCAGTCACCGGGACATTCTATACGAGCAGTACTTC
TRBV29-1	.	TRBJ1-2	.	CSVEDGGDHYGYTF	TGCAGCGTTGAAGATGGAGGGGACCACTATGGCTACACCTTC
TRBV9	.	TRBJ2-5	.	CASSPHAGQETQYF	TGTGCCAGCAGCCCCCACGCGGGGCAAGAGACCCAGTACTTC
TRBV9	.	TRBJ2-5	.	CASSVDPDQETQYF	TGTGCCAGCAGCGTAGACCCAGACCAAGAGACCCAGTACTTC
TRBV5-4	.	TRBJ1-1	.	CASSLVLAGYTEAFF	TGTGCCAGCAGCTTGGTTCTTGCAGGGTACACTGAAGCTTTCTTT
TRBV19	TRBD2	TRBJ2-2	.	CASSHRLTSGRANTGELFF	TGTGCCAGTAGTCACCGCTTGACTAGCGGGAGGGCGAACACCGGGGAGCTGTTTTTT
TRBV27	TRBD2	TRBJ2-5	.	CASSPQRVAGGPAETQYF	TGTGCCAGCAGTCCCCAGAGGGTAGCGGGGGGTCCGGCGGAGACCCAGTACTTC
TRBV7-9	TRBD1	TRBJ2-5	few	CASSLRRRDRGSQETQYF	TGTGCCAGCAGCCTTAGGCGCCGGGACAGGGGATCCCAAGAGACCCAGTACTTC
TRBV28	TRBD1	TRBJ1-1	.	CASRLLEGAMNTEAFF	TGTGCCAGCAGACTACTAGAGGGGGCGATGAACACTGAAGCTTTCTTT
TRBV28	TRBD2	TRBJ2-7	.	CASSLIFAGGEQYF	TGTGCCAGCAGTTTAATTTTTGCGGGGGGCGAGCAGTACTTC
TRBV30	.	TRBJ2-7	.	CAWSVVVGAYEQYF	TGTGCCTGGAGTGTGGTCGTAGGGGCCTACGAGCAGTACTTC
TRBV30	.	TRBJ2-7	.	CAWSLPAGRQYF	TGTGCCTGGAGCCTCCCAGCAGGGCGGCAGTACTTC
TRBV2	.	TRBJ2-1	.	CASSARWNNEQFF	TGTGCCAGCAGTGCTAGATGGAACAATGAGCAGTTCTTC
TRBV6-5	TRBD1	TRBJ2-7	.	CASSYGGQGAYEQYF	TGTGCCAGCAGTTACGGGGGACAGGGGGCCTACGAGCAGTACTTC
TRBV7-8	.	TRBJ1-3	.	CASSPISSSGNTIYF	TGTGCCAGCAGCCCTATATCGAGCTCTGGAAACACCATATATTTT
TRBV27	.	TRBJ2-1	.	CASSSAPPGLRFF	TGTGCCAGCAGTTCGGCCCCCCCGGGTCTCCGGTTCTTC
TRBV9	.	TRBJ2-7	.	CASSVAAYFTEQYF	TGTGCCAGCAGCGTAGCAGCGTATTTCACCGAGCAGTACTTC